This T cell receptor beta chain stems from a study of blood T cell repertoires in COVID-19. Study as a whole: From the United States, Italy and Spain came samples of acute and convalescent COVID-19.

This clone has a handful of counts. Libraries were prepared by immunoSEQ multiplex PCR; TCRdb keeps only in-frame clonotypes and omits some of them. Altogether some 120,000 clones are present, 85% being singletons, with the ten largest covering approximately 30%. Looked up from germline, CDR1 is SGHAT and CDR2 is FQNNGV. The CDR3 consists of 15 residues. The V end lost 5 bases, the J end lost 2 bases, and 15 bases lay between the germline ends. This chain connects TRBV11-2 to TRBJ2-5; possibly TRBD1 for D (6 bases). Sequenced material: peripheral blood. The TCR comes from a woman at least 80 years old with acute or convalescent COVID-19. The CDR3 reads CASSTPTGPQETQYF. CDR3 DNA: TGTGCCAGCAGCACCCCGACAGGCCCACAAGAGACCCAGTACTTC.